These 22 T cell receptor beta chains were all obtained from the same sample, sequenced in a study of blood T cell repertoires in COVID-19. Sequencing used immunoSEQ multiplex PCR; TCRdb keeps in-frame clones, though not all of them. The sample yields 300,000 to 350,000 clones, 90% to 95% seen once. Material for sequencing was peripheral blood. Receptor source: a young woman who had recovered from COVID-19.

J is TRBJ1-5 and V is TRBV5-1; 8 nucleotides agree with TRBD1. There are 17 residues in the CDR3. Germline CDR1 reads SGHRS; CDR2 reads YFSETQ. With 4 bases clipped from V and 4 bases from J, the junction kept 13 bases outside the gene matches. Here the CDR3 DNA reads TGCGCCAGCAGCCCAGGACAGGGTAGCTTTTCAAATCAGCCCCAGCATTTT. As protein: CASSPGQGSFSNQPQHF. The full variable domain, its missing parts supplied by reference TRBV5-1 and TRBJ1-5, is KAGVTQTPRYLIKTRGQQVTLSCSPISGHRSVSWYQQTPGQGLQFLFEYFSETQRNKGNFPGRFSGRQFSNSRSEMNVSTLELGDSALYLCASSPGQGSFSNQPQHFGDGTRLSIL.

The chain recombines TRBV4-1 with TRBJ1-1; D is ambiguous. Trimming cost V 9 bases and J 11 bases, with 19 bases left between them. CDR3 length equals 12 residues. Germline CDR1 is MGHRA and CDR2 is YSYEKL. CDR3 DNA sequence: TGCGCCAGTTCCAATATCCATTTGAGGGCTTTCTTT. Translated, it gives CASSNIHLRAFF.

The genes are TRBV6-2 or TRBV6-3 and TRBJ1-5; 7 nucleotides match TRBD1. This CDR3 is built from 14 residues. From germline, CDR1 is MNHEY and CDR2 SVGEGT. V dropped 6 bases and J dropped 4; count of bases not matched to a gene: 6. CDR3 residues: CASSRGTANQPQHF. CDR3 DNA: TGTGCCAGCAGCCGAGGGACAGCTAATCAGCCCCAGCATTTT.

The CDR3: CASSDRPYGYTF. The CDR3 DNA follows: TGTGCCAGCTCGGACAGGCCCTATGGCTACACCTTC. V gene TRBV2 combines with J gene TRBJ1-2; 7 positions agree with TRBD1. The CDR3 runs 12 residues. In germline, CDR1 is SNHLY, CDR2 FYNNEI. V gave up 8 bases and J gave up 4 bases; unmatched junction bases: 4.

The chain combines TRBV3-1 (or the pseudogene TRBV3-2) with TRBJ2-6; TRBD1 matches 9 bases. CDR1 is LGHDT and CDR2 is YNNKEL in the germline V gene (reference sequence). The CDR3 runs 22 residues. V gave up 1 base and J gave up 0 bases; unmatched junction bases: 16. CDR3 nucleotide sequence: TGTGCCAGCAGCCAAGGATCCCGGTGGTGGCGGGACAGGGCCTCTGGGGCCAACGTCCTGACTTTC. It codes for CASSQGSRWWRDRASGANVLTF.

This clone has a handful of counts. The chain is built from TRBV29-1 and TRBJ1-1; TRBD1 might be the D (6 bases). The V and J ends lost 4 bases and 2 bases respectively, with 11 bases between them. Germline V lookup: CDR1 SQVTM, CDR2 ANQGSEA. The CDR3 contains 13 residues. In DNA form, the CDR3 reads TGCAGCGTTGTGGACAGCCTTAACACTGAAGCTTTCTTT. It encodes CSVVDSLNTEAFF.

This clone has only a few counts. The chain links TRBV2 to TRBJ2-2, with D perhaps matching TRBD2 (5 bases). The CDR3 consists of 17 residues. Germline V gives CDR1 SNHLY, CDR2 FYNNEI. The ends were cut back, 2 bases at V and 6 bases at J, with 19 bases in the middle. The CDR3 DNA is TGTGCCAGCAGTGAAATTCCGGCCGGGATGAGGGCCGGGGAGCTGTTTTTT. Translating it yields CASSEIPAGMRAGELFF.

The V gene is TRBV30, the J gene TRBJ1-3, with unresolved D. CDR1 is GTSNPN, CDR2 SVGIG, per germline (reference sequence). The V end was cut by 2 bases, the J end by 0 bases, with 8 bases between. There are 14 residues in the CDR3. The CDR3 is CAWSSGSSGNTIYF. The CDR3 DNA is TGTGCCTGGAGTTCGGGGAGCTCTGGAAACACCATATATTTT.

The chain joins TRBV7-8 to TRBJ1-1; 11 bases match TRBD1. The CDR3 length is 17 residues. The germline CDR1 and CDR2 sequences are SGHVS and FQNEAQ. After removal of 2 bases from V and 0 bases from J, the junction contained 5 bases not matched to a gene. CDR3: CASSLTGQGELNTEAFF. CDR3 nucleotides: TGTGCCAGCAGCTTAACGGGACAGGGGGAATTGAACACTGAAGCTTTCTTT. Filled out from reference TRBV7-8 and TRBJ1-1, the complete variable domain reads GAGVSQSPRYKVAKRGQDVALRCDPISGHVSLFWYQQALGQGPEFLTYFQNEAQLDKSGLPSDRFFAERPEGSVSTLKIQRTQQEDSAVYLCASSLTGQGELNTEAFFGQGTRLTVV.

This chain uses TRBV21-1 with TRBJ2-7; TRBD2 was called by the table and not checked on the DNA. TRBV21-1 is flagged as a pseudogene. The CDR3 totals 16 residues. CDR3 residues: CASRLEGSGKRSEQYV. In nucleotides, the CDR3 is TGTGCCAGCAGGCTGGAGGGTAGCGGGAAAAGAAGCGAGCAGTACGTC.

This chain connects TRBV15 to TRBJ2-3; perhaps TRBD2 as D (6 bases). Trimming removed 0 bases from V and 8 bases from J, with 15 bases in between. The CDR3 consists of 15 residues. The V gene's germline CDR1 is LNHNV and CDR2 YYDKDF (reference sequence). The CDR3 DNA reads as TGTGCCACCAGCAGAGATAATTCGGCTAGCGCTACGCAGTATTTT. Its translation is CATSRDNSASATQYF.

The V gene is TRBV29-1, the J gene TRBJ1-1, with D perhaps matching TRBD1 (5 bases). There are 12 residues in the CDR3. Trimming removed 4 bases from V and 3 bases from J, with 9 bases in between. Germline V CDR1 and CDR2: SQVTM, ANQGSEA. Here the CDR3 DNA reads TGCAGCGTTGCCGTAGGGGACACTGAAGCTTTCTTT. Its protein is CSVAVGDTEAFF.

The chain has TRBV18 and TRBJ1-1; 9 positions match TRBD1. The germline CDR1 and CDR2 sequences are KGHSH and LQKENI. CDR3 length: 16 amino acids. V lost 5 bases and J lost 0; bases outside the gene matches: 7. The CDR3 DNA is TGTGCCAGCTCAGAGTACAGGGGGCGGCTGAACACTGAAGCTTTCTTT. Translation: CASSEYRGRLNTEAFF.

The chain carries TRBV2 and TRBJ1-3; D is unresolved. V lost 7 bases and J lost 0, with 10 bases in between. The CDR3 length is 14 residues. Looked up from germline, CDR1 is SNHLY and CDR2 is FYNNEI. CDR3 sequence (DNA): TGTGCCAGCATTCCGACTGTCTCTGGAAACACCATATATTTT. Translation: CASIPTVSGNTIYF.

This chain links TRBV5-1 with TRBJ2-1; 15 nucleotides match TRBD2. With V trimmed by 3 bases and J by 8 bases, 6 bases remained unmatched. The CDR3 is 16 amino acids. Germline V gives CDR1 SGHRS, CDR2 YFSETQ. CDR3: CASSWTSGRALYEQFF. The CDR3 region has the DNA TGCGCCAGCAGCTGGACTAGCGGGAGGGCCTTGTATGAGCAGTTCTTC.

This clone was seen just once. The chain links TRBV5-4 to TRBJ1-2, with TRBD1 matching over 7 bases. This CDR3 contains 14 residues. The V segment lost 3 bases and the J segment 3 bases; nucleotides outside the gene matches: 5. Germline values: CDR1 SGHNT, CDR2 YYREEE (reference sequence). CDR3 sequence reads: CASSWLGQHYGYTF. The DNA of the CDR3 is TGTGCCAGCAGCTGGTTGGGACAGCACTATGGCTACACCTTC.

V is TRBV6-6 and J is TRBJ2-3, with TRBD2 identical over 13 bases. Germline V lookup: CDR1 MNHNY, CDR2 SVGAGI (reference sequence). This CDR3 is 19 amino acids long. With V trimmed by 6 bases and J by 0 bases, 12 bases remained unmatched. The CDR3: CASSSTIPGLAGSTDTQYF. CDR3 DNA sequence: TGTGCCAGCAGCTCCACCATCCCGGGACTAGCGGGAAGCACAGATACGCAGTATTTT.

The CDR3 spells CASSLGTSGWLEADTQYF. CDR3 DNA sequence: TGTGCCAGCAGCTTAGGGACTAGCGGTTGGCTGGAAGCAGATACGCAGTATTTT. The chain links TRBV7-9 to TRBJ2-3; 10 bases line up with TRBD2. Per germline, CDR1 SEHNR and CDR2 FQNEAQ (reference sequence). With V trimmed by 1 base and J by 4 bases, 11 bases remained unmatched. The CDR3 length is 18 residues.

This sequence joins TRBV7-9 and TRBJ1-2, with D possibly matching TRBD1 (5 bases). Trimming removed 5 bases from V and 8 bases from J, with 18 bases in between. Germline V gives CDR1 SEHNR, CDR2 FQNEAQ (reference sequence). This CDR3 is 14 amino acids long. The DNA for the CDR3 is TGTGCCAGCAGCGTGCCTAGGGGCGCGAGGGGCTACACCTTC. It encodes CASSVPRGARGYTF.

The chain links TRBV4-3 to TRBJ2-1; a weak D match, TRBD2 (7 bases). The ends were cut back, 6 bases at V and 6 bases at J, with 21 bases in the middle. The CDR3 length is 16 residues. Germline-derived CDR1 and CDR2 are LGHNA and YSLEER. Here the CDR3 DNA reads TGCGCCAGCAGTCCAAGATACGGGGGGCGGTCCAATGAGCAGTTCTTC. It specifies CASSPRYGGRSNEQFF.

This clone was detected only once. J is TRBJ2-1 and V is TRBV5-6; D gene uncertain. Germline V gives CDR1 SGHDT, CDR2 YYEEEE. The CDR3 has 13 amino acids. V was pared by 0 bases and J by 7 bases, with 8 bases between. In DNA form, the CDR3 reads TGTGCCAGCAGCTTGGCCCCAGGTAATGAGCAGTTCTTC. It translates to CASSLAPGNEQFF.

The CDR3 DNA sequence: TGTGCCAGCCCCCGAGGGGGAGGGGGCACCGGGGAGCTGTTTTTT. This translates into CASPRGGGGTGELFF. The chain has TRBV7-6 and TRBJ2-2, with D perhaps matching TRBD2 (7 bases). Trimming shortened V by 8 bases and J by 4 bases, and 17 bases separated the two germline ends. Germline CDR1 is SGHVS and CDR2 is FNYEAQ. The CDR3 is 15 residues long.